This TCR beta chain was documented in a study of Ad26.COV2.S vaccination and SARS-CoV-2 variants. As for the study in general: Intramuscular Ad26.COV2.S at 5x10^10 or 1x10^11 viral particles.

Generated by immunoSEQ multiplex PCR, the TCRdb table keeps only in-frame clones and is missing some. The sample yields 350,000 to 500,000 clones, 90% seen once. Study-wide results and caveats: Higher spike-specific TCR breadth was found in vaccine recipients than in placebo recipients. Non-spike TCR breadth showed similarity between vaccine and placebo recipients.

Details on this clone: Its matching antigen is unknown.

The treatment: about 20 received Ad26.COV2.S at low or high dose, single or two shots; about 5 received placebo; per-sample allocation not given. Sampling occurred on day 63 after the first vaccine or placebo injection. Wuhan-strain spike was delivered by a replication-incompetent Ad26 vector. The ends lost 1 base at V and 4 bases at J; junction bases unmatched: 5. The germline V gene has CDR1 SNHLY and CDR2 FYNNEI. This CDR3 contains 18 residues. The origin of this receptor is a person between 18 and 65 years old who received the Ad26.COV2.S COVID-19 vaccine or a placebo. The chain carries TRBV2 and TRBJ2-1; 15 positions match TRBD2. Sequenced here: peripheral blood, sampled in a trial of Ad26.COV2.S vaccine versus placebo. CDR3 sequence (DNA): TGTGCCAGCAGTGAAGGGGGACTAGCGGGAGGCCGGTACAATGAGCAGTTCTTC. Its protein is CASSEGGLAGGRYNEQFF.